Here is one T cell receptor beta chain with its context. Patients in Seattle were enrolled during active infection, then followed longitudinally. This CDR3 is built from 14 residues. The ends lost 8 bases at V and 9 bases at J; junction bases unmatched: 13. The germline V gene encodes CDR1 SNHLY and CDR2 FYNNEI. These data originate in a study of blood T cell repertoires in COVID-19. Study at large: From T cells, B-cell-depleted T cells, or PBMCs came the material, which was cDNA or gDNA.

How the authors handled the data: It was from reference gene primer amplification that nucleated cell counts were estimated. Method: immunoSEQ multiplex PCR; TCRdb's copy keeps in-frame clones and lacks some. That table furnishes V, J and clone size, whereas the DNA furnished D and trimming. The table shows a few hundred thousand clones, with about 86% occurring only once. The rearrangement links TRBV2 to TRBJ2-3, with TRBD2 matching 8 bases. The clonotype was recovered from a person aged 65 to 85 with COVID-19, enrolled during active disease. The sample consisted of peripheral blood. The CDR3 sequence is CASGAGSGMRTQYF. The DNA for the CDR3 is TGTGCCAGCGGCGCCGGTAGCGGGATGAGGACGCAGTATTTT.